A selection of T cell receptor beta chains follows, all from one sample in a study of blood T cell repertoires in COVID-19. The method was immunoSEQ multiplex PCR; TCRdb's version includes in-frame clones alone and lacks a portion of them. The sample has some 170,000 clones; 80% are singletons. Sequenced sample: PBMCs or T cells enriched from blood (not recorded which). Every receptor here comes from a man aged 40-49 years who had recovered from COVID-19. CDR3s include the opening cysteine and the closing phenylalanine or tryptophan. Each record gives: J gene, D gene, clone size, V gene, CDR3 DNA, CDR3 protein. A D gene is named only where the DNA matches it firmly. Clone size is stated in some rows and not others, as once, few, many or a class when expanded.

TRBJ1-2	TRBD1	many	TRBV4-1	TGCGCCAGCAGCCCCGACAGGGCCTCCTATGGCTACACCTTC	CASSPDRASYGYTF
TRBJ1-2	.	.	TRBV14	TGTGCCAGCAGCCCCCGGGTCCTTTTTGGCTACACCTTC	CASSPRVLFGYTF
TRBJ2-5	.	.	TRBV7-2	TGTGCCAGCAGCTCGACAGAGGTCGGGACCCAGTACTTC	CASSSTEVGTQYF
TRBJ2-3	TRBD2	.	TRBV5-4	TGTGCCAGCAGCTTCCTAGCGGCCACAGATACGCAGTATTTT	CASSFLAATDTQYF
TRBJ1-2	.	.	TRBV6-6	TGTGCCAGCGGCGACTCAGGGGTTGGCTATGGCTACACCTTC	CASGDSGVGYGYTF
TRBJ1-1	.	.	TRBV7-3	TGTGCCAGCAGCCTCACAGGTGGGGACACTGAAGCTTTCTTT	CASSLTGGDTEAFF
TRBJ2-1	TRBD2	.	TRBV3-1/TRBV3-2	TGTGCCAGCAGCCAAGAATCGTATAGACTAGCGGTACGGGATGAGCAGTTCTTC	CASSQESYRLAVRDEQFF
TRBJ1-2	TRBD1	few	TRBV29-1	TGCAGCGTCCCGAAGGCAGGGGGGTATGGCTACACCTTC	CSVPKAGGYGYTF
TRBJ1-4	.	few	TRBV6-5	TGTGCCAGCAGTCGCGGGATTGATGAAAAACTGTTTTTT	CASSRGIDEKLFF
TRBJ1-1	TRBD1	once	TRBV27	TGTGCCAGCAGTCCCTCCCCCGACAGGGAGAACACTGAAGCTTTCTTT	CASSPSPDRENTEAFF
TRBJ1-6	.	.	TRBV21-1	TGTGCCAGCAGCATGCGGCCCGGGAACAATTCACCCCTCCACTTT	CASSMRPGNNSPLHF
TRBJ1-5	.	few	TRBV4-1	TGCGCCAGCAGCCAACTCGCAGGAAATCAGCCCCAGCATTTT	CASSQLAGNQPQHF
TRBJ2-3	.	.	TRBV9	TGTGCCAGCAGCCCTCGGTCCAGCCAGCAGGTCACAGATACGCAGTATTTT	CASSPRSSQQVTDTQYF
TRBJ2-1	.	.	TRBV5-1	TGCGCCAGCAGCCCTGAGGGCGGCTCCTACAATGAGCAGTTCTTC	CASSPEGGSYNEQFF
TRBJ2-7	.	.	TRBV4-1	TGCGCCAGCAGCCGGTCCGCGGACACAACCTACGAGCAGTACTTC	CASSRSADTTYEQYF
TRBJ1-2	TRBD1	few	TRBV11-2	TGTGCCAGCAGCTTGGCCCCAGCAGGGGGCTATGGCTACACCTTC	CASSLAPAGGYGYTF
TRBJ2-7	.	.	TRBV27	TGTGCCAGCAGTGCACAGCTCCCACCCTACGAGCAGTACTTC	CASSAQLPPYEQYF
TRBJ2-7	.	.	TRBV7-9	TGTGCCAGCAGCCCAGGGTCCGCGTCGTACGAGCAGTACTTC	CASSPGSASYEQYF
TRBJ1-5	.	.	TRBV4-2	TGTGCCAGCAGCCAAGAGCTAACAGTTGGTGGTCAGCCCCAGCATTTT	CASSQELTVGGQPQHF
TRBJ2-3	.	once	TRBV4-1	TGCGCCAGCAGCCAAGGAACTAGCACAGATACGCAGTATTTT	CASSQGTSTDTQYF
TRBJ1-2	.	.	TRBV19	TGTGCCAGTAGTATGGGCCGGGAAAGTCGGAGCAACGGCTACACCTTC	CASSMGRESRSNGYTF
TRBJ1-3	.	.	TRBV30	TGTGCCTGGAATAGAAAGAGAGATTTCGGAAACACCATATATTTT	CAWNRKRDFGNTIYF
TRBJ2-2	TRBD1	.	TRBV5-1	TGCGCCAGCAGCTTGGAAGGCAGGGGGCCCACCGGGGAGCTGTTTTTT	CASSLEGRGPTGELFF
TRBJ2-2	TRBD1	.	TRBV19	TGTGCCAGTACGACAGGGGGCGGCGGCACCGGGGAGCTGTTTTTT	CASTTGGGGTGELFF
TRBJ1-4	.	.	TRBV5-4	TGTGCCAGCAGCTTGGACCCGGGTGCAACTAATGAAAAACTGTTTTTT	CASSLDPGATNEKLFF
TRBJ2-7	TRBD2	few	TRBV19	TGTGCCAGTAGTCCACTCCGCGGGGGGGGGACTAGCGGTACCTACGAGCAGTACTTC	CASSPLRGGGTSGTYEQYF
TRBJ2-1	TRBD1	.	TRBV6-5	TGTGCCAGTACCACGGGACAGATGTACAATGAGCAGTTCTTC	CASTTGQMYNEQFF
TRBJ2-3	TRBD2	.	TRBV6-5	TGTGCCAGCAGTTACGGGCGGGGGGGTGCAGATACGCAGTATTTT	CASSYGRGGADTQYF
TRBJ2-5	TRBD1	.	TRBV5-5	TGTGCCAGCAGCACAACAGGGGGTGAGACCCAGTACTTC	CASSTTGGETQYF
TRBJ1-2	.	.	TRBV5-5	TGTGCCAGCAGCTTTACCGGAGGGCGTGGCTACACCTTC	CASSFTGGRGYTF
TRBJ2-3	TRBD2	.	TRBV6-1	TGTGCCAGCAGTGAACGGCTAGCGGGGACAGATACGCAGTATTTT	CASSERLAGTDTQYF
TRBJ2-1	.	.	TRBV9	TGTGCCAGCAGCGTGAATCCGGGGAAGAGCTCCTACAATGAGCAGTTCTTC	CASSVNPGKSSYNEQFF
TRBJ2-5	TRBD2	.	TRBV27	TGTGCCAGCAGTTCCCTGACTAGCGAGGAGACCCAGTACTTC	CASSSLTSEETQYF
TRBJ1-5	TRBD1	.	TRBV24-1	TGTGCCACCACCTTAGCAGGGGGCGAGGACCTTAGCAATCAGCCCCAGCATTTT	CATTLAGGEDLSNQPQHF
TRBJ1-1	TRBD1	.	TRBV2	TGTGCCAGCAGGAACGGACAGGGGGCCAACACTGAAGCTTTCTTT	CASRNGQGANTEAFF
TRBJ2-1	.	.	TRBV3-1/TRBV3-2	TGTGCCAGCAGCCCAATCTTTAGCTCCTACAATGAGCAGTTCTTC	CASSPIFSSYNEQFF
TRBJ1-5	.	.	TRBV9	TGTGCCAGCAGCCCGCCCCCAGGAAATCAGCCCCAGCATTTT	CASSPPPGNQPQHF
TRBJ2-4	.	.	TRBV21-1	TGTGCCAGCAGCCGAGAATGGACAGTTCCACCGATTCTAGCCAAAAACATTCAGTACTTC	CASSREWTVPPILAKNIQYF
TRBJ2-3	.	once	TRBV27	TGTGCCAGCAGTTTATTGGGGGCTAGCACAGATACGCAGTATTTT	CASSLLGASTDTQYF
TRBJ1-1	TRBD1	.	TRBV6-5	TGTGCCAGCAGGGGACAGGGGACGAACACTGAAGCTTTCTTT	CASRGQGTNTEAFF
TRBJ1-2	.	.	TRBV27	TGTGCCAGCACCATCGACAGTAACTATGGCTACACCTTC	CASTIDSNYGYTF
TRBJ1-1	TRBD1	once	TRBV19	TGTGCCAGTATAGCGACAGGGAAAGCTTTCTTT	CASIATGKAFF